These T cell receptor beta chains were read from a single sample in a study of cytomegalovirus exposure and HLA in healthy donors. This table comes from immunoSEQ multiplex PCR, and its TCRdb copy is limited to in-frame clones, with some not included. The sample records 100,000 to 150,000 clones, approximately 17% being singletons. The specimen was PBMCs. All receptors derive from a female donor in good health and CMV-seropositive. CDR3s include the opening cysteine and the closing phenylalanine or tryptophan. A D gene is named only where the DNA matches it firmly. Rows give clone size only sometimes, using once, few, many, or a class for an expanded clone.

clone_size: once
j_call: TRBJ2-3
v_call: TRBV5-1
d_call: NA
cdr3_aa: CASSTGDALDTQYF
cdr3_nt: TGCGCCAGCAGCACGGGAGACGCTTTGGATACGCAGTATTTT

clone_size: NA
j_call: TRBJ2-1
v_call: TRBV28
d_call: NA
cdr3_aa: CSSGTGYNEQFF
cdr3_nt: TGTAGTTCTGGAACGGGGTACAATGAGCAGTTCTTC

clone_size: few
j_call: TRBJ1-2
v_call: TRBV4-1
d_call: NA
cdr3_aa: CASSQEGTTSYTF
cdr3_nt: TGCGCCAGCAGCCAAGAAGGCACTACCAGCTACACCTTC

clone_size: NA
j_call: TRBJ1-1
v_call: TRBV2
d_call: NA
cdr3_aa: CASRQGPMNTEAFF
cdr3_nt: TGTGCCAGCAGACAGGGTCCTATGAACACTGAAGCTTTCTTT

clone_size: NA
j_call: TRBJ1-4
v_call: TRBV25-1
d_call: NA
cdr3_aa: CASSESRNEKLFF
cdr3_nt: TGTGCCAGCAGTGAATCCAGAAATGAAAAACTGTTTTTT

clone_size: NA
j_call: TRBJ2-7
v_call: TRBV7-9
d_call: NA
cdr3_aa: CASSLAPMSYEQYF
cdr3_nt: TGTGCCAGCAGCTTAGCTCCCATGAGCTACGAGCAGTACTTC

clone_size: NA
j_call: TRBJ2-7
v_call: TRBV7-3
d_call: TRBD2
cdr3_aa: CASSSPAGKEQYF
cdr3_nt: TGTGCCAGCAGCTCCCCAGCGGGGAAGGAGCAGTACTTC

clone_size: few
j_call: TRBJ1-1
v_call: TRBV28
d_call: NA
cdr3_aa: CASSPDSPMKSTEAFF
cdr3_nt: TGTGCCAGCAGTCCTGACAGCCCGATGAAGAGTACTGAAGCTTTCTTT

clone_size: NA
j_call: TRBJ2-3
v_call: TRBV2
d_call: NA
cdr3_aa: CASSEWRGHGTDTQYF
cdr3_nt: TGTGCCAGCAGTGAGTGGAGGGGGCATGGCACAGATACGCAGTATTTT

clone_size: few
j_call: TRBJ1-1
v_call: TRBV30
d_call: NA
cdr3_aa: CARGTNLNTEAFF
cdr3_nt: TGTGCCCGGGGGACCAACTTGAACACTGAAGCTTTCTTT

clone_size: few
j_call: TRBJ2-1
v_call: TRBV5-1
d_call: NA
cdr3_aa: CASSLGGVLAYNEQFF
cdr3_nt: TGCGCCAGCAGCTTGGGCGGGGTTCTAGCGTACAATGAGCAGTTCTTC

clone_size: NA
j_call: TRBJ2-7
v_call: TRBV28
d_call: TRBD1
cdr3_aa: CASSPTGGSYEQYF
cdr3_nt: TGTGCCAGCAGTCCAACAGGGGGCTCCTACGAGCAGTACTTC

clone_size: few
j_call: TRBJ1-2
v_call: TRBV9
d_call: NA
cdr3_aa: CASSVDGSGTYGYTF
cdr3_nt: TGTGCCAGCAGCGTAGATGGCAGCGGAACCTATGGCTACACCTTC

clone_size: NA
j_call: TRBJ1-1
v_call: TRBV7-9
d_call: NA
cdr3_aa: CASSFHLSATGSPEAFF
cdr3_nt: TGTGCCAGCAGCTTCCACCTTTCGGCCACAGGGAGCCCTGAAGCTTTCTTT

clone_size: NA
j_call: TRBJ1-2
v_call: TRBV27
d_call: NA
cdr3_aa: CASSPYTDYGYTF
cdr3_nt: TGTGCCAGCAGTCCCTATACGGACTATGGCTACACCTTC

clone_size: few
j_call: TRBJ1-1
v_call: TRBV6-6
d_call: NA
cdr3_aa: CASSYSPLMNTEAFF
cdr3_nt: TGTGCCAGCAGTTACTCCCCGCTAATGAACACTGAAGCTTTCTTT

clone_size: few
j_call: TRBJ1-4
v_call: TRBV7-2
d_call: TRBD1
cdr3_aa: CASSLGKLSSGGLGGKLFF
cdr3_nt: TGTGCCAGCAGCTTGGGCAAACTGTCCTCAGGGGGCTTGGGTGGAAAACTGTTTTTT

clone_size: NA
j_call: TRBJ1-4
v_call: TRBV28
d_call: NA
cdr3_aa: CASSLLRQGREKLFF
cdr3_nt: TGTGCCAGCAGTTTATTGAGGCAGGGAAGGGAAAAACTGTTTTTT

clone_size: few
j_call: TRBJ1-4
v_call: TRBV5-1
d_call: TRBD1
cdr3_aa: CASSLRTGTNEKLFF
cdr3_nt: TGCGCCAGCAGCCTAAGGACAGGGACAAATGAAAAACTGTTTTTT

clone_size: few
j_call: TRBJ2-7
v_call: TRBV19
d_call: TRBD2
cdr3_aa: CASSPPQRAGGSSYEQYF
cdr3_nt: TGTGCCAGTAGTCCTCCTCAGAGAGCGGGAGGGAGCTCCTACGAGCAGTACTTC

clone_size: few
j_call: TRBJ1-4
v_call: TRBV7-9
d_call: NA
cdr3_aa: CASSWAGANEKLFF
cdr3_nt: TGTGCCAGCAGCTGGGCAGGGGCTAATGAAAAACTGTTTTTT

clone_size: few
j_call: TRBJ1-1
v_call: TRBV27
d_call: TRBD1
cdr3_aa: CASSLYPGQGGTEAFF
cdr3_nt: TGTGCCAGCAGTTTATATCCGGGACAGGGAGGTACTGAAGCTTTCTTT

clone_size: NA
j_call: TRBJ2-3
v_call: TRBV27
d_call: NA
cdr3_aa: CASRGAVWRTDTQYF
cdr3_nt: TGTGCCAGCAGAGGAGCAGTATGGCGAACAGATACGCAGTATTTT

clone_size: NA
j_call: TRBJ1-3
v_call: TRBV28
d_call: NA
cdr3_aa: CASRQTNSGNTIYF
cdr3_nt: TGTGCCAGCCGACAGACAAACTCTGGAAACACCATATATTTT

clone_size: few
j_call: TRBJ1-3
v_call: TRBV5-8
d_call: NA
cdr3_aa: CASSLVADRASSTIYF
cdr3_nt: TGTGCCAGCAGCTTGGTGGCGGACAGAGCCTCAAGCACCATATATTTT

clone_size: few
j_call: TRBJ2-7
v_call: TRBV18
d_call: NA
cdr3_aa: CASSPPGLSYEQYF
cdr3_nt: TGTGCCAGCTCACCACCAGGACTATCCTACGAGCAGTACTTC